The entry that follows covers one TCR beta chain sequence. What it binds is not known. Generated by immunoSEQ multiplex PCR, the TCRdb table keeps only in-frame clones and is missing some. Found here are approximately 190,000 clones, 75% to 85% of them singletons; the top ten hold around 10%. Between the trimmed V and J ends, which lost 4 bases and 3 bases, there was a span of 4 bases. The CDR3 length is 11 residues. CDR1 is SNHLY and CDR2 is FYNNEI in the germline V gene. This sample stems from a study of cytotoxic CD8 clonotypes in ibrutinib-treated CLL. Frozen PBMC stocks contributed roughly 2.1 micrograms of genomic DNA to the TCR beta libraries. Points from the study as a whole: Public clonotypes (which were uncommon) either contracted or remained stable on treatment.

The chain carries TRBV2 and TRBJ2-7; D is undetermined. Specimen: PBMCs, collected after 12 months of ibrutinib treatment. The clonotype was recovered from a human donor with chronic lymphocytic leukemia. This chain's CDR3 is CASSGLYEQYF. The CDR3 DNA reads as TGTGCCAGCAGTGGTCTCTACGAGCAGTACTTC.